Listed here are 26 T cell receptor beta chains from one sample, sequenced in a study of shared clonotypes between healthy human individuals (dated by TCRdb to the early 2020s). The library was made by the immunoSEQ multiplex PCR assay. In TCRdb, the immuneACCESS table is reduced to in-frame sequences with V and J assigned. These tables do not hold every clone; where another copy was compared, an unresolved V gene accounts for under half, and the others remain unexplained. In this sample the table shows about 1.1 million clones, approximately 80% of which occur a single time. About 0.52% of the sample is held by the ten biggest clonotypes. The sample comprised memory CD4+ T cells from PBMCs. What this sample's cell subset or site label stands for: CD45RA-negative fraction. The receptors derive from a man aged 18 to 29 in good health. Some clones in this sample may be carry-over from other donors' samples.

This rearrangement joins TRBV5-1 to TRBJ2-5; TRBD1 or TRBD2 may be the D gene (6 bases each). CDR3 length: 14 amino acids. Germline V lookup: CDR1 SGHRS, CDR2 YFSETQ. Trimming shortened V by 3 bases and J by 5 bases, and 14 bases separated the two germline ends. Written as DNA, the CDR3 is TGCGCCAGCAGCTCCGGAGGGGGTAGGGAGACCCAGTACTTC. It encodes CASSSGGGRETQYF. Based on the CDR3 plus reference TRBV5-1 and TRBJ2-5, the full variable domain is KAGVTQTPRYLIKTRGQQVTLSCSPISGHRSVSWYQQTPGQGLQFLFEYFSETQRNKGNFPGRFSGRQFSNSRSEMNVSTLELGDSALYLCASSSGGGRETQYFGPGTRLLVL.

This chain links TRBV5-1 with TRBJ2-7; D unclear. Deletions cut 4 bases from V and 1 base from J, with 12 bases between. CDR3 length equals 14 residues. Germline loops: CDR1 SGHRS, CDR2 YFSETQ. The DNA for the CDR3 is TGCGCCAGCAGCGTAAACCCGATTTCCTACGAGCAGTACTTC. Its translation is CASSVNPISYEQYF.

Turning to this clone: Other DNA sequences in the sample encode the same CDR3. The chain carries TRBV11-3 and TRBJ2-1, with 7 nucleotides matching TRBD2. This CDR3 has 14 residues. CDR1 SGHNT and CDR2 YENEEA come from the germline V gene. Losses at the gene ends were 1 base for V and 5 bases for J; bases not matched to a gene: 2. The CDR3 bases are TGTGCCAGCAGCTTAGGACTAGCAGACAATGAGCAGTTCTTC. Translation gives CASSLGLADNEQFF.

Only a few counts were recorded for this clone. The chain combines TRBV5-6 with TRBJ1-1; unclear D gene. V was clipped by 3 bases and J by 5 bases, with 14 bases between them. This CDR3 is built from 14 residues. Germline-derived CDR1 and CDR2 are SGHDT and YYEEEE. The DNA of the CDR3 is TGTGCCAGCAGCTACCGACCGTCGCGGACTGAAGCTTTCTTT. Its protein is CASSYRPSRTEAFF.

This CDR3 is CASSFRLEKLFF. In DNA, the CDR3 is TGTGCCAGCAGTTTTAGGTTGGAAAAACTGTTTTTT. The V call is TRBV28, the J call TRBJ1-4; D remains ambiguous. There are 12 residues in the CDR3. Germline CDR1 MDHEN, CDR2 SYDVKM. Trimming stripped 3 bases from V and 8 bases from J, with 7 bases between.

The chain has TRBV21-1 and TRBJ2-3; the listed D gene, TRBD1, was not tested against the DNA. TRBV21-1 is listed as a pseudogene. The CDR3 runs 17 residues. Here the CDR3 DNA reads TGTGCCAGCAGCAACCATGACCGGACAGAAATAACAGATACGCAGTATTTT. This gives the protein CASSNHDRTEITDTQYF.

The chain combines TRBV29-1 with TRBJ2-7; D call uncertain. This CDR3 region has 12 residues. Germline V gene sequence: CDR1 SQVTM, CDR2 ANQGSEA. V lost 7 bases to trimming and J lost 0 bases, with 10 bases between them. The chain's CDR3 is CSGQINSYEQYF. The CDR3 bases are TGCAGCGGACAAATAAACTCCTACGAGCAGTACTTC.

This sequence joins TRBV30 and TRBJ2-1; 8 bases agree with TRBD2. This CDR3 spans 16 amino acids. J was trimmed by 7 bases and V by 3 bases; bases with no gene match: 14. Germline assignment: CDR1 GTSNPN and CDR2 SVGIG (reference sequence). The CDR3 spells CAWSLETSAPGNEQFF. CDR3 nucleotide sequence: TGTGCCTGGAGCCTCGAGACTAGCGCCCCGGGAAATGAGCAGTTCTTC.

CDR3 nucleotides: TGTGCCAGTAATAATGGGGCGGGGCGTGATACGCAGTATTTT. It is translated as CASNNGAGRDTQYF. V is TRBV19 and J is TRBJ2-3; D is perhaps TRBD2 (6 bases). CDR1 LNHDA and CDR2 SQIVND come from the germline V gene (reference sequence). V was cut by 7 bases and J by 6 bases, with 17 bases left in between. The CDR3 has 14 amino acids.

This chain links TRBV4-1 with TRBJ1-1; 8 positions match TRBD1. The germline V gene encodes CDR1 MGHRA and CDR2 YSYEKL. After removal of 2 bases from V and 10 bases from J, the junction contained 6 bases not matched to a gene. This CDR3 spans 13 amino acids. The CDR3 DNA reads as TGCGCCAGCAGCCAAACACAGACAGGGGCAGCTTTCTTT. Translating it yields CASSQTQTGAAFF.

This chain joins TRBV4-1 and TRBJ1-4; no reliable D call. V lost 0 bases, J lost 0 bases, and 11 bases lay in between. CDR3 length equals 17 residues. Germline assignment: CDR1 MGHRA and CDR2 YSYEKL. The CDR3 region has the DNA TGCGCCAGCAGCCAAGAGGGCAGTTCTGCAACTAATGAAAAACTGTTTTTT. Amino acid sequence: CASSQEGSSATNEKLFF.

The J gene is TRBJ2-5, the V gene TRBV2; the D gene is possibly TRBD2 (5 bases). This CDR3 region has 15 residues. CDR1 and CDR2 (germline): SNHLY, FYNNEI. V lost 3 bases and J lost 1, with 12 bases in between. The CDR3 DNA is TGTGCCAGCAGTGAGTCGGAGCGGACCCAAGAGACCCAGTACTTC. It translates to CASSESERTQETQYF.

The chain links TRBV27 to TRBJ2-7; D is perhaps TRBD1 or TRBD2 (6 bases each). Germline-derived CDR1 and CDR2 are MNHEY and SMNVEV (reference sequence). The V and J ends lost 3 bases and 4 bases respectively, with 25 bases between them. The CDR3 runs 18 residues. The CDR3 DNA reads as TGTGCCAGCAGTTTTTCGGTCGGCAACGGGGGCTGGGGGTACGAGCAGTACTTC. Protein sequence: CASSFSVGNGGWGYEQYF.

The genes are TRBV19 and TRBJ2-5; no reliable D call. V was trimmed by 7 bases and J by 1 base, leaving 13 bases between them. CDR1 and CDR2 (germline): LNHDA, SQIVND (reference sequence). This CDR3 contains 14 residues. The CDR3 region has the DNA TGTGCCAGTAATCGTGACGGGTCCCAAGAGACCCAGTACTTC. It is translated as CASNRDGSQETQYF. Complete variable domain (other parts from reference TRBV19 and TRBJ2-5): DGGITQSPKYLFRKEGQNVTLSCEQNLNHDAMYWYRQDPGQGLRLIYYSQIVNDFQKGDIAEGYSVSREKKESFPLTVTSAQKNPTAFYLCASNRDGSQETQYFGPGTRLLVL.

The chain joins TRBV5-6 to TRBJ1-5, with a weak D call TRBD1 (6 bases). There are 15 residues in the CDR3. Germline V gene lookup returns CDR1 SGHDT and CDR2 YYEEEE. V was clipped by 3 bases and J by 4 bases, with 14 bases between them. CDR3 sequence: CASSYRGTGNQPQHF. The DNA for the CDR3 is TGTGCCAGCAGCTATAGGGGGACGGGGAATCAGCCCCAGCATTTT. Together with reference TRBV5-6 and TRBJ1-5, the CDR3 gives the full variable domain: DAGVTQSPTHLIKTRGQQVTLRCSPKSGHDTVSWYQQALGQGPQFIFQYYEEEERQRGNFPDRFSGHQFPNYSSELNVNALLLGDSALYLCASSYRGTGNQPQHFGDGTRLSIL.

The chain carries TRBV28 and TRBJ1-6, with D possibly TRBD1 on 6 matching bases. Trimming took off 7 bases at V and 10 bases at J, with 14 bases between the two ends. Germline V CDR1 and CDR2: MDHEN, SYDVKM. The CDR3 covers 13 residues. CDR3 in amino acids: CASKGDDQSPLHF. The CDR3 DNA is TGTGCCAGCAAGGGGGACGATCAATCACCCCTCCACTTT.

V is TRBV9 and J is TRBJ2-7; maybe TRBD2 (6 bases). The ends were cut back, 0 bases at V and 0 bases at J, with 10 bases in the middle. Germline loops: CDR1 SGDLS, CDR2 YYNGEE. The CDR3 runs 15 residues. Here the CDR3 reads CASSVGGTVSYEQYF. DNA for the CDR3: TGTGCCAGCAGCGTAGGCGGGACGGTCTCCTACGAGCAGTACTTC.

V is TRBV4-1 and J is TRBJ2-5, with D possibly matching TRBD1 (5 bases). The J call is uncertain, as TRBJ2-7 better fits the DNA end. The CDR3 covers 14 residues. Germline values: CDR1 MGHRA, CDR2 YSYEKL. In nucleotides, the CDR3 is TGCGCCAGCAGCCAAGGGGGCCCTGGGGACGAGCAGTACTTC. It translates to CASSQGGPGDEQYF.

V usage is TRBV25-1 and J usage is TRBJ1-4; weak D call: TRBD1 (6 bases). This CDR3 has 15 amino acids. The germline gives CDR1 MGHDK, CDR2 SYGVNS. The germline V and J ends were trimmed by 4 bases and 6 bases, with 15 bases remaining between them. The CDR3 DNA follows: TGTGCCAGCAGTGCCATAGGGGGGTTTGATGAAAAACTGTTTTTT. Its translation: CASSAIGGFDEKLFF.

V usage is TRBV10-3 and J usage is TRBJ1-2; D is perhaps TRBD1 (5 bases). Germline V lookup: CDR1 ENHRY, CDR2 SYGVKD. The CDR3 has 15 amino acids. V lost 6 bases and J lost 2, with 16 bases in between. The CDR3 coding sequence is TGTGCCATCAGAGGGACGGAAGGTCCGAACTATGGCTACACCTTC. This codes for CAIRGTEGPNYGYTF.

The CDR3 reads CASSVSPGGGYQPQHF. The CDR3 coding sequence is TGTGCCAGCAGTGTATCCCCCGGAGGGGGGTATCAGCCCCAGCATTTT. The chain links TRBV6-1 to TRBJ1-5, with D perhaps TRBD1 (6 bases). The CDR3 contains 16 residues. Trimming pared 4 bases from V and 5 bases from J, leaving 18 bases between. Germline V CDR1 and CDR2: MNHNS, SASEGT.

Of note for this clone: Different DNA sequences within this sample yield the same CDR3. V usage is TRBV11-3 and J usage is TRBJ2-3, with D unclear. The V and J ends lost 2 bases and 2 bases respectively, with 5 bases between them. The CDR3 extends over 13 amino acids. Germline V gene sequence: CDR1 SGHNT, CDR2 YENEEA. CDR3: CASSLRATDTQYF. The CDR3 DNA reads as TGTGCCAGCAGCTTACGGGCCACAGATACGCAGTATTTT.

As to this clone: This may stem from a read error, because a much larger clone lies one nucleotide away. The chain joins TRBV7-9 to TRBJ2-1; 10 bases line up with TRBD1. The CDR3 extends over 14 amino acids. Germline V lookup: CDR1 SEHNR, CDR2 FQNEAQ (reference sequence). The CDR3 loop reads CASSAGQGYNEQFF. The CDR3 DNA reads TGCGCCAGCAGCGCGGGACAGGGGTACAATGAGCAGTTCTTC.

This chain uses TRBV2 with TRBJ2-7; 10 bases are shared with TRBD1. The ends lost 4 bases at V and 5 bases at J; junction bases unmatched: 5. The CDR3 is 14 residues long. Germline CDR1 is SNHLY and CDR2 is FYNNEI. Written as DNA, the CDR3 is TGTGCCAGCAGTGGGGACAGGGGAGTCGACGAGCAGTACTTC. Residues: CASSGDRGVDEQYF.

The V call is TRBV19, the J call TRBJ1-5, with 8 bases lining up with TRBD1. V was clipped by 3 bases and J by 7 bases; unmatched bases: 8. In germline, CDR1 is LNHDA, CDR2 SQIVND (reference sequence). The length of the CDR3 is 15 residues. The DNA for the CDR3 is TGTGCCAGTAGTATTACTGGACAGGGCTGGCAGCCCCAGCATTTT. Translated, it gives CASSITGQGWQPQHF.

Of note for this clone: Other nucleotide sequences in the sample specify the same CDR3. This chain uses TRBV5-1 with TRBJ1-5, with TRBD1 identical over 7 bases. Trimming removed 3 bases from V and 4 bases from J; junction bases left unmatched: 4. Looked up from germline, CDR1 is SGHRS and CDR2 is YFSETQ. This CDR3 has 14 residues. The CDR3 loop reads CASSSGQPNQPQHF. CDR3 coding DNA: TGCGCCAGCAGCTCGGGACAGCCGAATCAGCCCCAGCATTTT.